This T cell receptor (beta chain) was captured by sequencing in a study of T cells in narcolepsy (dated by TCRdb to 2016 to 2019). For context, the study as a whole: Healthy control donors were enrolled in the study alongside patients who had narcolepsy type 1 or type 2 (NT1, NT2). The study sought autoreactive T cells targeting hypocretin neuron self-antigens (hypocretin, TRIB2) in narcolepsy patients, using TCR Vbeta sequencing to track clonotypes in blood and CSF. General findings and caveats noted by the study authors: Autoreactive clonotypes were reported to be detected serially in the blood of the same patients and of different patients, but not in the blood of healthy controls. Plots that compared CSF and blood CD4+ T cell clonotypes from the same patient highlighted HCRT-specific and TRIB2-specific autoreactive clonotypes. Patients and controls had comparable numbers of sequenced blood memory CD4+ clonotypes, averaging about 37,000 and 33,000, respectively. Certain blood memory CD4+ repertoires from patients and controls had no sequences that matched autoreactive T cell clones.

This clone is deemed medium-sized (0.01 to 0.1%). The antigen this receptor binds is unknown. No quality values exist for individual bases; no much larger clone is one base distant. Reading from cysteine to phenylalanine, the CDR3 counts 15 amino acids. Just CDR3 DNA is preserved here, 45 bases in frame from base 1. For CDR1 and CDR2, the germline V gene (reference sequence) lists MNHNY and SVGAGI. The V end loses 5 bases and the J end loses 0 bases, and a stretch of 11 bases separates them. Receptor amplification or capture employed the immunoSEQ multiplex PCR assay. Not all clones reach the TCRdb copy of this immuneACCESS table, which keeps in-frame sequences only. Checked studies attribute under half of the gap to unresolved V genes and leave the rest unexplained. The sample contains 32,000 or so clones, about 80% of them found a single time. The top ten hold about 0.94% of the sample. Memory CD4+ T cells were sorted ex vivo from peripheral blood of narcolepsy patients and healthy controls for TCR Vbeta sequencing.

This sequence originates from a human donor with narcolepsy. The chain employs TRBV6-6 and TRBJ1-3; TRBD1 is a possible D gene, resting on 6 matching bases. Sequences were obtained from CD45RA- memory CD4+ T cells from PBMCs. The meaning of the sample's cell subset or site label: memory T cells sorted ex vivo from peripheral blood. The nucleotide sequence reads as follows: TGTGCCAGCAGTGACAGGACGGACTCTGGAAACACCATATATTTT. Its coded protein is CASSDRTDSGNTIYF.